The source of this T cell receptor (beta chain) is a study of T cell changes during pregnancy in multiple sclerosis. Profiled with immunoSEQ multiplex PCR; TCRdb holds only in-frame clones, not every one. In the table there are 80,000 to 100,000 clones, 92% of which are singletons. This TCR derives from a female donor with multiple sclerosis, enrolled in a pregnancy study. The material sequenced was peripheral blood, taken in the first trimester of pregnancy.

The CDR3 DNA is TGTGCCAGCAGCCCCCGACTCTCCAAAGAGACCCAGTACTTC. It specifies CASSPRLSKETQYF. The rearrangement uses TRBV9 and TRBJ2-5; no reliable D call. Germline-derived CDR1 and CDR2 are SGDLS and YYNGEE. The V end was cut by 4 bases, the J end by 3 bases, with 13 bases between. CDR3 length: 14 residues.